These 26 T cell receptor beta chains were all obtained from the same sample, sequenced in a study of T cells after posttransplantation cyclophosphamide. Data came from immunoSEQ multiplex PCR; TCRdb stores just in-frame clones and leaves some out. In total the sample includes 30,000 to 35,000 clones, none of them seen once. Sample: PBMCs. The receptors originated from a woman aged 50 to 65 in good health and a related stem cell transplant donor.

This clone appeared many times. The chain links TRBV15 to TRBJ1-5; D remains ambiguous. The length of the CDR3 is 16 residues. V was trimmed by 0 bases and J by 2 bases, leaving 11 bases between them. Germline V gene sequence: CDR1 LNHNV, CDR2 YYDKDF (reference sequence). This chain's CDR3 is CATSRDRGAGNQPQHF. The DNA of the CDR3 is TGTGCCACCAGCAGAGATCGGGGTGCGGGCAATCAGCCCCAGCATTTT.

This clone was observed many times. The V and J genes are TRBV5-1 and TRBJ1-4; TRBD1 might be the D (6 bases). Trimming cost V 4 bases and J 7 bases, with 23 bases left between them. The CDR3 loop spans 17 amino acids. Per germline, CDR1 SGHRS and CDR2 YFSETQ. This CDR3 reads CASSHRRSQGSGEKLFF. In DNA form, the CDR3 reads TGCGCCAGCAGCCATCGGCGATCACAGGGCTCCGGTGAAAAACTGTTTTTT.

The V call is TRBV7-3, the J call TRBJ1-1; 9 bases align to TRBD1. V gave up 6 bases and J gave up 3 bases; unmatched junction bases: 2. The CDR3 contains 13 residues. Germline V lookup: CDR1 SGHTA, CDR2 FQGTGA. CDR3 bases: TGTGCCAGCAGGAGGACAGGGGACACTGAAGCTTTCTTT. As protein: CASRRTGDTEAFF.

This clone was seen repeatedly, ten times or more. The chain couples TRBV18 to TRBJ1-2; maybe TRBD1 (5 bases). The V end lost 3 bases, the J end lost 5 bases, and 19 bases lay between the germline ends. In germline, CDR1 is KGHSH, CDR2 LQKENI. This CDR3 contains 16 residues. CDR3 region: CASSPARMTEKYGYTF. The CDR3 DNA reads as TGTGCCAGCTCACCCGCGCGAATGACAGAAAAATATGGCTACACCTTC.

This clone was seen many times. The chain uses TRBV6-2 or TRBV6-3 and TRBJ2-1; 11 bases match TRBD2. Germline CDR1 MNHEY, CDR2 SVGEGT. The CDR3 consists of 17 residues. The V and J ends lost 5 bases and 6 bases, in that order; junction bases with no gene match: 12. In DNA, the CDR3 is TGTGCCAGCAGTACACCGGGACTAGCGGAGAAAACCAATGAGCAGTTCTTC. It translates to CASSTPGLAEKTNEQFF.

At least ten counts were recorded for this clone. DNA of the CDR3: TGTGCCAGTAGTACCAACTCAGGAGGGGCAGAGAATCAGCCCCAGCATTTT. It codes for CASSTNSGGAENQPQHF. This chain uses TRBV19 with TRBJ1-5; D may be TRBD1 (5 bases). The length of the CDR3 is 17 residues. Germline loops: CDR1 LNHDA, CDR2 SQIVND (reference sequence). V was shortened by 4 bases and J by 4 bases, with 20 bases between the two germline ends.

This clone came up many times. The gene calls are TRBV7-3 and TRBJ2-2; tentatively, D is TRBD2 (6 bases). Germline lookup yields CDR1 SGHTA and CDR2 FQGTGA. The CDR3 sequence is 17 residues long. Trimming left V 2 bases short and J 1 base short, with 14 bases between. The CDR3 nucleotides read TGTGCCAGCAGCTTAGGATCGCAGGGAGGGAACACCGGGGAGCTGTTTTTT. Translation gives CASSLGSQGGNTGELFF.

This clone was recorded many times. The chain couples TRBV7-8 to TRBJ2-1; no firm D call. Germline loops: CDR1 SGHVS, CDR2 FQNEAQ. The V gene lost 7 bases and the J gene lost 8 bases, with 15 bases spanning the gap. CDR3 size: 13 residues. CDR3 nucleotides: TGTGCCAGCACCCCTATTCGAGTCGATGAGCAGTTCTTC. Protein sequence: CASTPIRVDEQFF.

There are many counts of this clone. This chain uses TRBV6-1 with TRBJ2-7; D might be TRBD1 (6 bases). The V end lost 6 bases, the J end lost 2 bases, and 17 bases lay between the germline ends. This CDR3 has 15 amino acids. Germline V CDR1 and CDR2: MNHNS, SASEGT. The CDR3 DNA reads as TGTGCCAGCAGCGCCGAGGGGGTAGGAACCTACGAGCAGTACTTC. The encoded protein is CASSAEGVGTYEQYF.

This clone was picked up many times. The chain couples TRBV28 to TRBJ1-5; D not resolved. Trimming removed 5 bases at V and 0 bases at J, with 14 bases between. The length of the CDR3 is 16 residues. Germline lookup yields CDR1 MDHEN and CDR2 SYDVKM. CDR3 sequence: CASSQKNYYSNQPQHF. The CDR3 nucleotides read TGTGCCAGCAGTCAAAAAAACTATTATAGCAATCAGCCCCAGCATTTT.

This clone was picked up many times. The rearrangement links TRBV27 to TRBJ2-7, with D perhaps matching TRBD1 (6 bases). Trimming removed 2 bases at V and 5 bases at J, with 13 bases between. This CDR3 has 14 residues. Per germline, CDR1 MNHEY and CDR2 SMNVEV (reference sequence). The CDR3 protein is CASSLGNRANEQYF. The CDR3 DNA sequence: TGTGCCAGCAGTTTAGGGAACAGGGCGAACGAGCAGTACTTC.

This clone was seen at least ten times. The chain carries TRBV4-3 and TRBJ1-2; a weak D match, TRBD1 (5 bases). The germline V gene encodes CDR1 LGHNA and CDR2 YSLEER. V lost 3 bases, J lost 4 bases, and 18 bases lay in between. The CDR3 extends over 16 amino acids. For the CDR3, the DNA is TGCGCCAGCAGCCACGAGGCTAGGGCCCAGGGCTATGGCTACACCTTC. Translating gives CASSHEARAQGYGYTF.

This clone was detected ten times or more. CDR3 sequence (DNA): TGTGCCAGCAGTGAAATGACAGGGGGATCCAATGAGCAGTTCTTC. Translation gives CASSEMTGGSNEQFF. This chain uses TRBV28 with TRBJ2-1, with 9 positions matching TRBD1. The V gene's germline CDR1 is MDHEN and CDR2 SYDVKM. The CDR3 is made up of 15 amino acids. V lost 5 bases and J lost 6; bases outside the gene matches: 8.

The sample holds many counts of this clone. V and J are TRBV7-8 and TRBJ2-7; possible D gene TRBD1, 5 bases. V gave up 2 bases and J gave up 4 bases, with 12 bases separating them. Germline V CDR1 and CDR2: SGHVS, FQNEAQ. The CDR3 loop spans 14 amino acids. The DNA for the CDR3 is TGTGCCAGCAGCTTAATTGGGGCCCGATACGAGCAGTACTTC. It yields the protein CASSLIGARYEQYF.

This chain joins TRBV4-1 and TRBJ1-2; 9 nucleotides agree with TRBD1. In germline, CDR1 is MGHRA, CDR2 YSYEKL. The CDR3 contains 13 residues. Trimming cost V 2 bases and J 8 bases; bases outside gene matches: 3. The CDR3: CASSQTGGSGYTF. The CDR3 DNA follows: TGCGCCAGCAGCCAAACAGGGGGCTCGGGCTACACCTTC.

This clone was observed at least ten times. The rearrangement joins TRBV27 to TRBJ1-4; D unclear. Germline assignment: CDR1 MNHEY and CDR2 SMNVEV (reference sequence). The CDR3 consists of 14 residues. V dropped 6 bases and J dropped 8 bases, with 16 bases sitting between them. CDR3 sequence: CASSKERVREKLFF. CDR3 nucleotide sequence: TGTGCCAGCAGCAAAGAGAGGGTCAGAGAAAAACTGTTTTTT.

At least ten counts were recorded for this clone. The chain links TRBV7-2 to TRBJ2-4, with a possible D match to TRBD1 (6 bases). The germline CDR1 and CDR2 sequences are SGHTA and FQGNSA. V lost 4 bases and J 3 bases, leaving 16 bases between the germline ends. This CDR3 is 16 amino acids long. For the CDR3, the DNA is TGTGCCAGCAGCTCGATCGACAGGAGGTACAAAAACATTCAGTACTTC. This translates into CASSSIDRRYKNIQYF. Using reference TRBV7-2 and TRBJ2-4 for the parts outside the CDR3, the full variable domain is GAGVSQSPSNKVTEKGKDVELRCDPISGHTALYWYRQSLGQGLEFLIYFQGNSAPDKSGLPSDRFSAERTGGSVSTLTIQRTQQEDSAVYLCASSSIDRRYKNIQYFGAGTRLSVL.

This clone was recorded many times. The V call is TRBV12-3 or TRBV12-4, the J call TRBJ2-3; weak D call: TRBD1 (5 bases). The CDR3 covers 14 residues. Trimming shortened V by 3 bases and J by 2 bases, and 9 bases separated the two germline ends. The CDR3, as DNA: TGTGCCAGCAGTTTCGACAGTTCCACAGATACGCAGTATTTT. Translating gives CASSFDSSTDTQYF.

This clone was seen many times. The chain employs TRBV7-6 and TRBJ2-7; possible D gene TRBD2, 5 bases. There are 14 residues in the CDR3. V was pared by 1 base and J by 6 bases, with 13 bases between. Germline V gene data show CDR1 as SGHVS and CDR2 as FNYEAQ. The CDR3 DNA reads TGTGCCAGCAGCTTAGGGCTAGCCATTGTCGAGCAGTACTTC. This translates into CASSLGLAIVEQYF. The entire variable domain, with the rest obtained from reference TRBV7-6 and TRBJ2-7, is as follows: GAGVSQSPRYKVTKRGQDVALRCDPISGHVSLYWYRQALGQGPEFLTYFNYEAQQDKSGLPNDRFSAERPEGSISTLTIQRTEQRDSAMYRCASSLGLAIVEQYFGPGTRLTVT.

There are many counts of this clone. The V call is TRBV5-1, the J call TRBJ1-1; 11 bases are a match to TRBD1. Germline assignment: CDR1 SGHRS and CDR2 YFSETQ. With V trimmed by 4 bases and J by 5 bases, 4 bases remained unmatched. This CDR3 has 14 residues. The CDR3 loop reads CASSRGTGGTEAFF. The DNA for the CDR3 is TGCGCCAGCAGCCGGGGGACAGGGGGTACTGAAGCTTTCTTT.

This clone was counted at least ten times. The V and J genes are TRBV6-2 or TRBV6-3 and TRBJ1-1, with D possibly being TRBD1 (5 bases). V gave up 6 bases and J gave up 10 bases, with 18 bases separating them. The CDR3 is 13 residues long. Germline V CDR1 and CDR2: MNHEY, SVGEGT. In DNA, the CDR3 is TGTGCCAGCAGCAAAACGACAGTCTGGGGAGCTTTCTTT. Residues: CASSKTTVWGAFF.

This clone has ten or more counts. The chain couples TRBV5-6 to TRBJ2-3; no clear D. With 0 bases removed from V and 0 bases from J, the gap between germline ends came to 14 bases. This CDR3 has 17 residues. Germline V gene sequence: CDR1 SGHDT, CDR2 YYEEEE. The CDR3 spells CASSLGYPFASTDTQYF. The CDR3 DNA reads TGTGCCAGCAGCTTGGGCTACCCCTTTGCTAGCACAGATACGCAGTATTTT.

The sample holds many counts of this clone. The rearrangement links TRBV19 to TRBJ1-4; 10 bases fit TRBD1. V shed 5 bases and J 5 bases; nucleotides not matched to a gene: 5. Germline CDR1 and CDR2: LNHDA and SQIVND (reference sequence). CDR3 length equals 15 residues. CDR3 sequence (DNA): TGTGCCAGTAGTTCCAGGACAGGGGGAAATGAAAAACTGTTTTTT. Protein sequence: CASSSRTGGNEKLFF.

In this sample, this clone turned up many times. The CDR3 region has the DNA TGTGCCAGCAGCCCGTGGGACAGAGAGGAAAAACTGTTTTTT. It codes for CASSPWDREEKLFF. V is TRBV5-6 and J is TRBJ1-4; 7 nucleotides agree with TRBD1. The V and J ends lost 4 bases and 8 bases, in that order; junction bases with no gene match: 8. The CDR3 spans 14 residues. Germline values: CDR1 SGHDT, CDR2 YYEEEE.

This clone was detected ten times or more. The chain is built from TRBV6-2 or TRBV6-3 and TRBJ2-1; the match to TRBD2 covers 12 bases. Germline V CDR1 and CDR2: MNHEY, SVGEGT. This CDR3 region has 16 residues. The V gene end was trimmed by 6 bases and the J gene end by 9 bases; junction bases not matched to a gene: 12. The CDR3 sequence: CASRLPTSGRQGEQFF. Here the CDR3 DNA reads TGTGCCAGCAGGCTCCCGACTAGCGGGAGACAAGGTGAGCAGTTCTTC.

This clone was seen many times. The CDR3 sequence is CASSQDRGRVQNYGYTF. CDR3 coding DNA: TGCGCCAGCAGCCAAGACAGGGGGCGAGTGCAGAACTATGGCTACACCTTC. V is TRBV4-1 and J is TRBJ1-2; 8 bases are a match to TRBD1. CDR1 and CDR2 from the germline V gene are MGHRA and YSYEKL. The CDR3 spans 17 residues. The V and J ends lost 0 bases and 2 bases, in that order; junction bases with no gene match: 8.